The 18 T cell receptor beta chains reported below all come from one sample, sequenced in a study of T cell repertoires in cytomegalovirus infection. TCRdb fed the reads into MiXCR, producing one record per CDR3 protein. The table has about 320,000 distinct CDR3 sequences, more than 8% seen once. Sequencing input: PBMCs. The receptors were gathered from a human donor in good health (CMV status not recorded). Some clones in this sample may be carry-over from other donors' samples.

This clonotype showed up many times. V and J are TRBV7-2 and TRBJ2-3; tentative D call: TRBD1 (6 bases). Germline V gene sequence: CDR1 SGHTA, CDR2 FQGNSA. Trimming cost V 4 bases and J 2 bases, with 22 bases left between them. The CDR3 runs 18 residues. CDR3 sequence (DNA): TGTGCCAGCAGCTCCCAGGACAGATTTTCAGTTGACACAGATACGCAGTATTTT. Amino acids: CASSSQDRFSVDTDTQYF.

There are a few counts of this clonotype. The V and J genes are TRBV27 and TRBJ1-5, with D possibly being TRBD1 (6 bases). This CDR3 has 16 amino acids. Germline CDR1 MNHEY, CDR2 SMNVEV (reference sequence). Deletions cut 5 bases from V and 0 bases from J, with 14 bases between. In DNA form, the CDR3 reads TGTGCCAGCAGTACCCGCCGGACAGTTAGCAATCAGCCCCAGCATTTT. It specifies CASSTRRTVSNQPQHF.

The chain has TRBV15 and TRBJ1-1; D may be TRBD1 (5 bases). Between the trimmed V and J ends, which lost 1 base and 0 bases, there was a span of 15 bases. Germline V gives CDR1 LNHNV, CDR2 YYDKDF (reference sequence). The CDR3 spans 17 residues. CDR3 residues: CATSRGRGEGVNTEAFF. CDR3 nucleotide sequence: TGTGCCACCAGCAGAGGCCGGGGGGAAGGGGTGAACACTGAAGCTTTCTTT.

This clonotype was recorded a few times. This chain uses TRBV7-2 with TRBJ2-1; D uncertain. V shed 1 base and J shed 10 bases, with 17 bases lying between them. The CDR3 has 15 amino acids. Germline CDR1 reads SGHTA; CDR2 reads FQGNSA. CDR3 loop: CASSLGVAPLIEQFF. The CDR3, as DNA: TGTGCCAGCAGCTTAGGGGTAGCCCCTTTAATCGAGCAGTTCTTC.

This clonotype was counted many times. The chain uses TRBV7-2 and TRBJ2-4; D is possibly TRBD1 or TRBD2 (7 bases each). Trimming removed 4 bases at V and 1 base at J, with 17 bases between. Germline V gene lookup returns CDR1 SGHTA and CDR2 FQGNSA. The CDR3 contains 17 residues. The CDR3, as DNA: TGTGCCAGCAGCTCCCAATCAGGGGGGGGGGCCAAAAACATTCAGTACTTC. Protein product: CASSSQSGGGAKNIQYF.

V usage is TRBV6-4 and J usage is TRBJ2-2; D is perhaps TRBD1 (5 bases). Deletions cut 3 bases from V and 6 bases from J, with 11 bases between. The CDR3 runs 14 residues. The germline V gene has CDR1 MRHNA and CDR2 SNTAGT. The DNA for the CDR3 is TGTGCCAGCAGTGAACTTCAGGGTGCCGGGGAGCTGTTTTTT. Protein: CASSELQGAGELFF.

J is TRBJ1-2 and V is TRBV20-1, with D possibly matching TRBD1 (6 bases). Between the trimmed V and J ends, which lost 0 bases and 0 bases, there was a span of 11 bases. The CDR3 is made up of 15 amino acids. Germline CDR1 DFQATT, CDR2 SNEGSKA (reference sequence). CDR3 DNA sequence: TGCAGTGCTAGAGATCTGGGGGGCGCTAACTATGGCTACACCTTC. Its translation: CSARDLGGANYGYTF.

This clonotype was recorded many times. V usage is TRBV28 and J usage is TRBJ2-5, with D possibly being TRBD2 (7 bases). Trimming cost V 7 bases and J 5 bases, with 20 bases left between them. Per germline, CDR1 MDHEN and CDR2 SYDVKM. This CDR3 is built from 15 residues. The CDR3 here is CASTLLGGEVETQYF. DNA for the CDR3: TGTGCCAGCACCCTTTTAGGGGGGGAAGTGGAGACCCAGTACTTC.

This clonotype was picked up a small number of times. The V and J genes are TRBV2 and TRBJ2-5, with TRBD1 matching 7 bases. Germline V gene data show CDR1 as SNHLY and CDR2 as FYNNEI. V was clipped by 5 bases and J by 5 bases; unmatched bases: 8. The CDR3 has 14 residues. As DNA, the CDR3 is TGTGCCAGCAGTCCTACTCAGGGGGACGAGACCCAGTACTTC. It yields the protein CASSPTQGDETQYF.

Concerning this clonotype: A read error may account for a junction end that differs from germline. The chain recombines TRBV7-3 with TRBJ2-1, with D perhaps matching TRBD2 (5 bases). This CDR3 region has 14 residues. CDR1 SGHTA and CDR2 FQGTGA come from the germline V gene. CDR3 nucleotides: TGTGCCAGCAGCTTAGGCGGGCCCCGCAATCAGCAGTTCTTC. This codes for CASSLGGPRNQQFF.

This chain links TRBV12-3 or TRBV12-4 with TRBJ2-4; 13 bases agree with TRBD2. The CDR3 is 16 amino acids. V dropped 1 base and J dropped 5; count of bases not matched to a gene: 2. CDR3 in amino acids: CASSLGTSGGQNIQYF. CDR3 nucleotide sequence: TGTGCCAGCAGTTTAGGGACTAGCGGGGGACAAAACATTCAGTACTTC.

As DNA, the CDR3 is TGTGCCAGTAGTGCCGGACTGGGGCTGGATGAGCAGTTCTTC. It encodes CASSAGLGLDEQFF. The chain is built from TRBV19 and TRBJ2-1; the D gene could be TRBD1 or TRBD2 (5 bases each). With 5 bases removed from V and 8 bases from J, the gap between germline ends came to 16 bases. This CDR3 spans 14 amino acids. The germline V gene encodes CDR1 LNHDA and CDR2 SQIVND (reference sequence).

This clonotype was seen at least ten times. The chain links TRBV7-2 to TRBJ1-5; D is undetermined. V lost 3 bases and J 8 bases, leaving 11 bases between the germline ends. CDR1 SGHTA and CDR2 FQGNSA come from the germline V gene. There are 13 residues in the CDR3. CDR3 nucleotides: TGTGCCAGCAGCTTGAAAAACGGGAAGCCCCAGCATTTT. This gives the protein CASSLKNGKPQHF. Full variable domain (missing parts from reference TRBV7-2 and TRBJ1-5): GAGVSQSPSNKVTEKGKDVELRCDPISGHTALYWYRQSLGQGLEFLIYFQGNSAPDKSGLPSDRFSAERTGGSVSTLTIQRTQQEDSAVYLCASSLKNGKPQHFGDGTRLSIL.

The chain employs TRBV12-3 or TRBV12-4 and TRBJ1-1, with D possibly TRBD1 on 5 matching bases. Trimming removed 5 bases from V and 0 bases from J, with 13 bases in between. The CDR3 runs to 15 residues. CDR3 residues: CASSRQPPMNTEAFF. The CDR3 region has the DNA TGTGCCAGCAGTAGACAGCCTCCCATGAACACTGAAGCTTTCTTT.

This clonotype was found a few times. The chain uses TRBV25-1 and TRBJ2-5; possible D gene TRBD2, 6 bases. The length of the CDR3 is 15 residues. The germline gives CDR1 MGHDK, CDR2 SYGVNS. Trimming took off 4 bases at V and 1 base at J, with 13 bases between the two ends. The CDR3 is CASSALTRFQETQYF. DNA for the CDR3: TGTGCCAGCAGTGCCCTGACTAGGTTCCAAGAGACCCAGTACTTC. The full variable domain, in which reference TRBV25-1 and TRBJ2-5 provide the parts outside the CDR3, is EADIYQTPRYLVIGTGKKITLECSQTMGHDKMYWYQQDPGMELHLIHYSYGVNSTEKGDLSSESTVSRIRTEHFPLTLESARPSHTSQYLCASSALTRFQETQYFGPGTRLLVL.

In its sample, this clonotype was seen many times. This sequence joins TRBV4-1 and TRBJ1-3; D perhaps matches TRBD1 (5 bases). V lost 5 bases and J 2 bases, leaving 13 bases between the germline ends. The CDR3 sequence is 15 residues long. Germline V gene sequence: CDR1 MGHRA, CDR2 YSYEKL. The CDR3 DNA is TGCGCCAGCAGCTATCAAGGGGTGGCTGGAAACACCATATATTTT. It encodes CASSYQGVAGNTIYF.

V is TRBV20-1 and J is TRBJ2-5; tentative D call: TRBD2 (7 bases). CDR1 is DFQATT and CDR2 is SNEGSKA in the germline V gene (reference sequence). The CDR3 runs 14 residues. The ends were cut back, 2 bases at V and 4 bases at J, with 14 bases in the middle. CDR3 protein: CSARKGGAAETQYF. The CDR3 nucleotides read TGCAGTGCTAGAAAAGGGGGGGCCGCAGAGACCCAGTACTTC.

The chain combines TRBV5-1 with TRBJ1-6; the match to TRBD1 covers 10 bases. V was pared by 0 bases and J by 17 bases, with 2 bases of the junction left unmatched. Germline assignment: CDR1 SGHRS and CDR2 YFSETQ. This CDR3 region has 12 residues. The CDR3 protein is CASSLGQGAFHF. DNA for the CDR3: TGCGCCAGCAGCTTGGGACAGGGGGCCTTCCACTTT.